The rows below give T cell receptor beta chains drawn from one sample of a study of blood T cell repertoires in COVID-19. Sequencing used immunoSEQ multiplex PCR; TCRdb keeps in-frame clones, though not all of them. The sample has some 380,000 clones; roughly 80% are singletons. Specimen: peripheral blood. The receptors were sampled from a human donor with acute or convalescent COVID-19. The donor label of this sample is uncertain. Each CDR3 is given with its conserved first and last residue. Each record gives: V gene, J gene, CDR3 protein.

>TRBV5-1|TRBJ2-1
CASSLIAGVAYNEQFF
>TRBV20-1|TRBJ2-7
CTRTQSYEQYF
>TRBV2|TRBJ1-2
CASSEDRGYGYTF
>TRBV18|TRBJ1-1
CASSVTDLEAFF
>TRBV15|TRBJ2-2
CATSRGLSSGISTLFF
>TRBV21-1|TRBJ2-7
CASNGTPTGLSYEQYF
>TRBV27|TRBJ1-1
CASKQQGVGTEAFF
>TRBV18|TRBJ2-1
CASSLGTSGDYNEQFF
>TRBV28|TRBJ1-5
CASTAGGSNQPQHF
>TRBV2|TRBJ2-1
CASSVFGEQFF
>TRBV5-5|TRBJ1-5
CASSPQGSRNQPQHF
>TRBV7-9|TRBJ2-7
CASSSWFNGGRYEQYF
>TRBV2|TRBJ1-2
CASRLQGRYDSGYTF
>TRBV2|TRBJ1-2
CASSGTGGGYGYTF
>TRBV6-1|TRBJ2-1
CASSEPGLAGRNNEQFF
>TRBV7-8|TRBJ2-7
CASSQRGLEQYF
>TRBV5-8|TRBJ1-5
CASSLAGTGFQPQHF
>TRBV6-5|TRBJ1-2
CASSWSGVSYGYTF
>TRBV27|TRBJ2-7
CASSSNRDFFSYEQYF
>TRBV7-9|TRBJ2-5
CASSSGQPQETQYF
>TRBV28|TRBJ1-1
CASSLGGAEAFF
>TRBV5-1|TRBJ2-5
CASSGVEGKTQYF
>TRBV7-9|TRBJ1-2
CASTLGGYGYTF
>TRBV3-1/TRBV3-2|TRBJ1-1
CASSARGSGAFF
>TRBV12-3/TRBV12-4|TRBJ1-1
CASTVLSHTEAFF
>TRBV6-5|TRBJ1-6
CASSYVSGKGSPLHF
>TRBV10-2|TRBJ2-1
CASSESRSEQFF
>TRBV5-1|TRBJ1-6
CASSTRQGDSPLHF
>TRBV11-3|TRBJ2-1
CASSLNNGAGYNEQFF
>TRBV6-5|TRBJ1-5
CASSYGTGAQPQHF
>TRBV5-1|TRBJ2-7
CASSLALAAYEQYF
>TRBV6-5|TRBJ1-2
CASSPTQVFGYTF
>TRBV5-1|TRBJ1-4
CASSMQGDSEKLFF
>TRBV2|TRBJ2-3
CASRGGGGTSTDTQYF
>TRBV6-5|TRBJ1-2
CASRGDRAIWGYTF
>TRBV19|TRBJ2-1
CASRRSVGSYNEQFF
>TRBV30|TRBJ1-4
CACFRYNEKLFF
>TRBV4-2|TRBJ2-7
CASSQVGGRASSYEQYF
>TRBV28|TRBJ1-5
CASRRASPNQPQHF
>TRBV18|TRBJ2-7
CASSPSRTGSYEQYF
>TRBV12-3/TRBV12-4|TRBJ2-7
CASSPPGTYEQYF
>TRBV13|TRBJ1-2
CASSLDRVQYGYTF
>TRBV5-4|TRBJ2-5
CASSLGGRGQETQYF
>TRBV28|TRBJ2-1
CASSLLESSYNEQFF
>TRBV15|TRBJ2-7
CATSRERDSSYEQYF
>TRBV9|TRBJ2-7
CASSRGTESYEQYF
>TRBV5-6|TRBJ2-3
CASSLRLAGDRDTQYF
>TRBV6-6|TRBJ2-7
CASSYSGGQGAYEQYF
>TRBV4-1|TRBJ1-4
CASSRQPGQGDEKLFF
>TRBV6-1|TRBJ1-2
CASSDPSLRGYTF
>TRBV30|TRBJ1-1
CAWRAGNTEAFF
>TRBV6-6|TRBJ1-2
CASSYSYSLSTF
>TRBV5-1|TRBJ2-2
CASSFLPSGGTGELFF
>TRBV14|TRBJ2-7
CASSQDRGYYEQYF
>TRBV7-2|TRBJ1-5
CASSLDSGSNQPQHF
>TRBV3-1/TRBV3-2|TRBJ2-1
CASSQDAKRDYNEQFF
>TRBV18|TRBJ1-4
CASSRPGTPGGMELFF